This T cell receptor beta chain came from a study of tumor T cells in aggressive B-cell lymphoma. Germline V CDR1 and CDR2: GTSNPN, SVGIG (reference sequence). With 3 bases removed from V and 4 bases from J, the gap between germline ends came to 19 bases. The CDR3 runs to 17 residues. Libraries were prepared by immunoSEQ multiplex PCR; TCRdb keeps only in-frame clonotypes and omits some of them. The sample includes some 7,900 clones, about four fifths of them seen just once. As for this clone: Other nucleotide sequences in the sample specify the same CDR3.

The chain employs TRBV30 and TRBJ1-6; TRBD1 might be the D (5 bases). The sample consisted of tumor tissue. This TCR derives from an adult with diffuse large B cell lymphoma. The CDR3 DNA reads TGTGCCTGGAGCCCGGGCGGGGGAACTGGTTATAATTCACCCCTCCACTTT. Protein sequence: CAWSPGGGTGYNSPLHF.